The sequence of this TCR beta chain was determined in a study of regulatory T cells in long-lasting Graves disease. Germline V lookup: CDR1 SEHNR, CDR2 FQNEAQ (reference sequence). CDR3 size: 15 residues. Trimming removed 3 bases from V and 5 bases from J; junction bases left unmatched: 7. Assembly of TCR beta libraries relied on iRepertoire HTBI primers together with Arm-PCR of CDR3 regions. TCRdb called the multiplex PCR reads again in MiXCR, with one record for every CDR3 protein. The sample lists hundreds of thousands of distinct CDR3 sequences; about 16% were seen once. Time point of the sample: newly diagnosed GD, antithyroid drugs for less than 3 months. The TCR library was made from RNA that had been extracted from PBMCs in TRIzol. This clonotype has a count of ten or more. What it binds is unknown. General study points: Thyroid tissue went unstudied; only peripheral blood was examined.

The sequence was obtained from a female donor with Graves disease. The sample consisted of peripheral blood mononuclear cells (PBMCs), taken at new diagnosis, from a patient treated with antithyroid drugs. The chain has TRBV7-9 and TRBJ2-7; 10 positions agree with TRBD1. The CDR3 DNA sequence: TGTGCCAGCAGCTTCAAGACAGGGGGCATCGACGAGCAGTACTTC. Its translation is CASSFKTGGIDEQYF.